Listed below are T cell receptor beta chains from one sample, sequenced in a study of low-dose radiotherapy and immunotherapy resistance in tumors. TCRdb re-called the reads with MiXCR, one entry per CDR3 protein. The sample carries 85,000 to 100,000 distinct CDR3 sequences, under 10% recorded once. This specimen consisted of PBMCs, obtained before treatment. The source of these receptors is a male donor with prostate cancer. Both conserved end residues are part of each CDR3. Fields, in order: V gene, J gene, clone size, D gene, CDR3 protein, CDR3 DNA. A D gene is named only where the DNA matches it firmly. Rows may omit the clone size; those that give it use once, few, many or a size class.

V gene: TRBV28
J gene: TRBJ2-1
clone size: many
D gene: .
CDR3 protein: CASSLRVDEQFF
CDR3 DNA: TGTGCCAGCAGTTTGCGGGTCGATGAGCAGTTCTTC

V gene: TRBV5-4
J gene: TRBJ2-3
clone size: many
D gene: .
CDR3 protein: CASSLMKGKGDTQYF
CDR3 DNA: TGTGCCAGCAGCTTGATGAAAGGGAAGGGAGATACGCAGTATTTT

V gene: TRBV3-1
J gene: TRBJ2-7
clone size: many
D gene: .
CDR3 protein: CASSQGVSGAEQYF
CDR3 DNA: TGTGCCAGCAGCCAAGGCGTGTCGGGAGCCGAGCAGTACTTC

V gene: TRBV7-2
J gene: TRBJ2-2
clone size: many
D gene: .
CDR3 protein: CASSALGTGELFF
CDR3 DNA: TGTGCCAGCAGCGCGTTGGGCACCGGGGAGCTGTTTTTT

V gene: TRBV29-1
J gene: TRBJ1-5
clone size: many
D gene: .
CDR3 protein: CSVTTGGFSNQPQHF
CDR3 DNA: TGCAGCGTTACAACAGGCGGCTTTAGCAATCAGCCCCAGCATTTT

V gene: TRBV10-1
J gene: TRBJ2-2
clone size: .
D gene: .
CDR3 protein: CASSPQTGELFF
CDR3 DNA: TGCGCCAGCAGTCCCCAGACCGGGGAGCTGTTTTTT

V gene: TRBV6-5
J gene: TRBJ2-3
clone size: many
D gene: TRBD1
CDR3 protein: CASSYSGTGIADTQYF
CDR3 DNA: TGTGCCAGCAGTTACTCAGGGACAGGGATCGCAGATACGCAGTATTTT

V gene: TRBV7-2
J gene: TRBJ1-1
clone size: many
D gene: TRBD1
CDR3 protein: CASSLTGDRHYTEAFF
CDR3 DNA: TGTGCCAGCAGCCTTACGGGGGACAGGCATTACACTGAAGCTTTCTTT

V gene: TRBV27
J gene: TRBJ2-5
clone size: many
D gene: .
CDR3 protein: CASSLSQFQETQYF
CDR3 DNA: TGTGCCAGCAGTTTATCTCAGTTTCAAGAGACCCAGTACTTC

V gene: TRBV2
J gene: TRBJ2-5
clone size: many
D gene: TRBD2
CDR3 protein: CASKELAGGLETQYF
CDR3 DNA: TGTGCCAGCAAGGAACTAGCGGGAGGCCTGGAGACCCAGTACTTC

V gene: TRBV2
J gene: TRBJ2-5
clone size: many
D gene: .
CDR3 protein: CASSADEGVETQYF
CDR3 DNA: TGTGCCAGCAGTGCCGATGAGGGTGTAGAGACCCAGTACTTC

V gene: TRBV7-2
J gene: TRBJ2-5
clone size: many
D gene: TRBD2
CDR3 protein: CASSGTSGRETQYF
CDR3 DNA: TGTGCCAGCAGCGGGACTAGCGGGAGGGAGACCCAGTACTTC